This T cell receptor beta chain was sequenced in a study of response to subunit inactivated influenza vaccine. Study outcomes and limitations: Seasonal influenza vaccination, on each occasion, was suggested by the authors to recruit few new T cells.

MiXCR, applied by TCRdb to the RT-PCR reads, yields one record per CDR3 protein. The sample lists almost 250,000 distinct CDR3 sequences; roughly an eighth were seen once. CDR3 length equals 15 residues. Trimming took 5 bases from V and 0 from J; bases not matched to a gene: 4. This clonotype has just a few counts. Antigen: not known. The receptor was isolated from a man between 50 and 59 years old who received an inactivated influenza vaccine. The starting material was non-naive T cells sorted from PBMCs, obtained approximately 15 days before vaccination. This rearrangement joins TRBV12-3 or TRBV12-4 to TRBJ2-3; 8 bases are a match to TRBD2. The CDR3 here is CASSETSVSTDTQYF. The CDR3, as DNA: TGTGCCAGCAGTGAGACTAGCGTAAGCACAGATACGCAGTATTTT.